The 17 T cell receptor beta chains given below trace back to one sample, sequenced in a study of shared clonotypes between healthy human individuals. TCRdb keeps only in-frame clones here, not all; method: immunoSEQ multiplex PCR. This repertoire shows some 200,000 clones, 66% found once; its top ten account for roughly a tenth. Sequenced material: memory CD4+ T cells sorted from blood. The subset here: CD45RA-negative fraction. The origin of the receptors is a man aged 25-45 years in good health.

This clone occurred a few times. The chain is built from TRBV7-6 and TRBJ1-3, with 9 nucleotides matching TRBD1. There are 18 residues in the CDR3. Trimming took 4 bases from V and 4 from J; bases not matched to a gene: 14. Per germline, CDR1 SGHVS and CDR2 FNYEAQ. In DNA, the CDR3 is TGTGCCAGCAGCTACCTGGGGACAGGGATTTTATCCGGAAACACCATATATTTT. Translating it yields CASSYLGTGILSGNTIYF. The variable domain in full, completed from reference TRBV7-6 and TRBJ1-3, reads GAGVSQSPRYKVTKRGQDVALRCDPISGHVSLYWYRQALGQGPEFLTYFNYEAQQDKSGLPNDRFSAERPEGSISTLTIQRTEQRDSAMYRCASSYLGTGILSGNTIYFGEGSWLTVV.

This clone was seen a single time. The chain is built from TRBV18 and TRBJ2-1; 7 nucleotides line up with TRBD1. CDR1 and CDR2 (germline): KGHSH, LQKENI. CDR3 size: 16 residues. The ends lost 3 bases at V and 5 bases at J; junction bases unmatched: 10. In DNA, the CDR3 is TGTGCCAGCTCACCTTATACCGGGACAGCGGACAATGAGCAGTTCTTC. Amino acids: CASSPYTGTADNEQFF.

This sequence joins TRBV5-1 and TRBJ1-2, with D unresolved. Germline values: CDR1 SGHRS, CDR2 YFSETQ. V lost 0 bases and J lost 2, with 8 bases in between. The CDR3 is 14 residues long. The CDR3 DNA reads TGCGCCAGCAGCTTGGTGCCGGGAAACTATGGCTACACCTTC. Translation: CASSLVPGNYGYTF.

This clone was counted a few times. The gene calls are TRBV7-2 and TRBJ2-1; 13 bases align to TRBD2. The V gene's germline CDR1 is SGHTA and CDR2 FQGNSA. The junction had 7 bases not matched to a gene; V was cut back by 5 bases and J by 9 bases. The CDR3 has 15 amino acids. DNA for the CDR3: TGTGCCAGCAGCGAGCTGGGACTAGCGGGACGTGAGCAGTTCTTC. Encoded protein: CASSELGLAGREQFF. Together with reference TRBV7-2 and TRBJ2-1, the CDR3 gives the full variable domain: GAGVSQSPSNKVTEKGKDVELRCDPISGHTALYWYRQSLGQGLEFLIYFQGNSAPDKSGLPSDRFSAERTGGSVSTLTIQRTQQEDSAVYLCASSELGLAGREQFFGPGTRLTVL.

This chain uses TRBV4-1 with TRBJ2-2; 9 bases align to TRBD2. Germline loops: CDR1 MGHRA, CDR2 YSYEKL. With 0 bases clipped from V and 5 bases from J, the junction kept 7 bases outside the gene matches. This CDR3 comprises 17 residues. This CDR3 reads CASSQDRREGSTGELFF. CDR3 nucleotides: TGCGCCAGCAGCCAAGATCGGCGGGAGGGGTCTACCGGGGAGCTGTTTTTT.

The chain couples TRBV1 to TRBJ1-2. TRBV1 is a listed pseudogene. The CDR3 has 16 amino acids. The CDR3 DNA follows: TGCACCAGCAGCCAAGACGCAGAGGGACGGAGCTATGGCTACACCTTC. Translated, it gives CTSSQDAEGRSYGYTF.

Only a few counts were recorded for this clone. This chain links TRBV5-6 with TRBJ2-3; 9 bases map to TRBD2. This CDR3 is 14 amino acids long. In germline, CDR1 is SGHDT, CDR2 YYEEEE. The V and J ends lost 4 bases and 5 bases, in that order; junction bases with no gene match: 5. The CDR3 sequence: CASSLPTSGDTQYF. The CDR3 nucleotides read TGTGCCAGCAGCCTACCGACTAGCGGAGATACGCAGTATTTT.

This clone was seen a handful of times. One end of the junction is discordant with germline, which a read error may explain. V and J are TRBV15 and TRBJ2-3, with 7 bases matching TRBD2. The V gene's germline CDR1 is LNHNV and CDR2 YYDKDF (reference sequence). CDR3 length: 12 residues. For the CDR3, the DNA is TGTGCCACCAGCAGAGATCTACCTGGGAGGGATTTT. Translation: CATSRDLPGRDF.

This chain links TRBV28 with TRBJ1-2; D call uncertain. There are 12 residues in the CDR3. V was clipped by 3 bases and J by 4 bases, with 6 bases between them. The germline gives CDR1 MDHEN, CDR2 SYDVKM. The CDR3, as DNA: TGTGCCAGCAGTTTCAACGCCTATGGCTACACCTTC. It translates to CASSFNAYGYTF.

This clone has more than one count but fewer than ten. V gene TRBV7-8 combines with J gene TRBJ2-2; D perhaps matches TRBD1 (6 bases). There are 14 residues in the CDR3. Germline loops: CDR1 SGHVS, CDR2 FQNEAQ. V was clipped by 5 bases and J by 3 bases, with 10 bases between them. CDR3 in amino acids: CASSDTGYTGELFF. The CDR3 DNA reads as TGTGCCAGCAGCGATACAGGGTACACCGGGGAGCTGTTTTTT.

This clone was seen only a few times. V usage is TRBV14 and J usage is TRBJ2-1; 11 bases agree with TRBD2. Germline CDR1 SGHDN, CDR2 FVKESK. This CDR3 contains 14 residues. V was pared by 4 bases and J by 10 bases, with 6 bases of the junction left unmatched. CDR3: CASSPLAGGREQFF. CDR3 nucleotide sequence: TGTGCCAGCAGCCCGCTAGCGGGAGGCCGGGAGCAGTTCTTC. Using reference TRBV14 and TRBJ2-1 for the parts outside the CDR3, the full variable domain is EAGVTQFPSHSVIEKGQTVTLRCDPISGHDNLYWYRRVMGKEIKFLLHFVKESKQDESGMPNNRFLAERTGGTYSTLKVQPAELEDSGVYFCASSPLAGGREQFFGPGTRLTVL.

The chain links TRBV18 to TRBJ2-3; possibly TRBD1 for D (5 bases). V was cut by 3 bases and J by 2 bases, with 9 bases left in between. The V gene's germline CDR1 is KGHSH and CDR2 LQKENI. The CDR3 runs 14 residues. For the CDR3, the DNA is TGTGCCAGCTCACCGGACACCGCCACAGATACGCAGTATTTT. Translating it yields CASSPDTATDTQYF.

In this sample, this clone turned up once. The chain combines TRBV27 with TRBJ2-3; 9 nucleotides match TRBD2. The ends lost 3 bases at V and 11 bases at J; junction bases unmatched: 9. In germline, CDR1 is MNHEY, CDR2 SMNVEV (reference sequence). The CDR3 loop spans 14 amino acids. The CDR3 nucleotides are TGTGCCAGCAGTTTTGCGGGAGGGCCGGGGGAGCAGTATTTT. This sequence encodes CASSFAGGPGEQYF.

The rearrangement links TRBV6-1 to TRBJ1-2; possible D gene TRBD1, 5 bases. CDR1 and CDR2 from the germline V gene are MNHNS and SASEGT. The CDR3 contains 14 residues. V was cut by 5 bases and J by 6 bases, with 16 bases left in between. This CDR3 reads CASSSGPVGDGYTF. DNA for the CDR3: TGTGCCAGCAGTTCGGGGCCCGTTGGGGATGGCTACACCTTC.

V and J are TRBV6-6 and TRBJ2-2, with 8 bases that match TRBD1. The CDR3 consists of 14 residues. Germline values: CDR1 MNHNY, CDR2 SVGAGI (reference sequence). The J segment lost 1 base and the V segment lost 7 bases, leaving 2 bases of the junction unmatched. CDR3 in DNA: TGTGCCAGCAAGACAGGGGTGAACACCGGGGAGCTGTTTTTT. Translated, it gives CASKTGVNTGELFF.

Notes on this clone: Compared with germline, one end of the junction differs, possibly owing to a read error. The CDR3: CPSSRAGQGGETQYF. CDR3 DNA sequence: TGCCCCAGCAGCCGGGCAGGACAGGGGGGGGAGACCCAGTACTTC. This chain uses TRBV5-1 with TRBJ2-5; 10 bases align to TRBD1. CDR1 and CDR2 (germline): SGHRS, YFSETQ. CDR3 length equals 15 residues. The entire variable domain, with the rest obtained from reference TRBV5-1 and TRBJ2-5, is as follows: KAGVTQTPRYLIKTRGQQVTLSCSPISGHRSVSWYQQTPGQGLQFLFEYFSETQRNKGNFPGRFSGRQFSNSRSEMNVSTLELGDSALYLCPSSRAGQGGETQYFGPGTRLLVL.

This clone appeared once. V and J are TRBV5-1 and TRBJ1-2; a possible D gene is TRBD1 (6 bases). CDR1 is SGHRS, CDR2 YFSETQ, per germline. Trimming removed 0 bases at V and 0 bases at J, with 6 bases between. This CDR3 is 14 amino acids long. CDR3 loop: CASSLGQANYGYTF. CDR3 in DNA: TGCGCCAGCAGCTTGGGACAGGCTAACTATGGCTACACCTTC.